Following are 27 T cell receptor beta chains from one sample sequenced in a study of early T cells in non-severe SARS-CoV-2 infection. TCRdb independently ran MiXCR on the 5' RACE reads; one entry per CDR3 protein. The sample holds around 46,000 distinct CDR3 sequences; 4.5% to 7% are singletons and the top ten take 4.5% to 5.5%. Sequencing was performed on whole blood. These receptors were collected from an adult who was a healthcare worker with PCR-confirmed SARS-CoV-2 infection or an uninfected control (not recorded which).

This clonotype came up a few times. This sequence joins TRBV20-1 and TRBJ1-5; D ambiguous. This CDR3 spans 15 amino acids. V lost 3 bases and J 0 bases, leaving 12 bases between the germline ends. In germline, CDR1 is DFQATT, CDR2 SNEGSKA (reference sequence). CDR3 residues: CSARQDIDSNQPQHF. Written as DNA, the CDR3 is TGCAGTGCTAGGCAGGATATTGATAGCAATCAGCCCCAGCATTTT.

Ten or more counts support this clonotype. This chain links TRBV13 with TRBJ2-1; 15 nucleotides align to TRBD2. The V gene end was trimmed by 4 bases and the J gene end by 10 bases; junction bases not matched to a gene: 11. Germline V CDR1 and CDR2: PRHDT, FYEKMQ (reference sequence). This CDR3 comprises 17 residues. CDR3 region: CASSSERTSGGAGEQFF. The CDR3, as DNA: TGTGCCAGCAGCTCCGAACGGACTAGCGGGGGGGCTGGCGAGCAGTTCTTC.

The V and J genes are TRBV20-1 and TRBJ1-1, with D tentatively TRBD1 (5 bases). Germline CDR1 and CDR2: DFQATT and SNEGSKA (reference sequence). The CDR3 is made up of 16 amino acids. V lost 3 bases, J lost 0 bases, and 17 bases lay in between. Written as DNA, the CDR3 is TGCAGTGCTAGTTTCGACAGCCGCCTTATGAACACTGAAGCTTTCTTT. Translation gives CSASFDSRLMNTEAFF.

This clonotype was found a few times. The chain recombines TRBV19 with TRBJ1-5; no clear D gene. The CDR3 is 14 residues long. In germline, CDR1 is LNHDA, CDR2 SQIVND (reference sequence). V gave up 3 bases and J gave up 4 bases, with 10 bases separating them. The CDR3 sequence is CASSIFGDNQPQHF. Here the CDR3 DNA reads TGTGCCAGTAGTATTTTCGGGGATAATCAGCCCCAGCATTTT. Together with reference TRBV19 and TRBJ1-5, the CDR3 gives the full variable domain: DGGITQSPKYLFRKEGQNVTLSCEQNLNHDAMYWYRQDPGQGLRLIYYSQIVNDFQKGDIAEGYSVSREKKESFPLTVTSAQKNPTAFYLCASSIFGDNQPQHFGDGTRLSIL.

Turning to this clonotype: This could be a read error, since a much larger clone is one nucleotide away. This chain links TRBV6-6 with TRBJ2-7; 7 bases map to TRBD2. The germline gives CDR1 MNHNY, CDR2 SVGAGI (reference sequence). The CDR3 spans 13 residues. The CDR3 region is CASSYSRPREQHF. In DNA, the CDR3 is TGTGCCAGCAGTTACTCGCGCCCGCGGGAGCAGCACTTC.

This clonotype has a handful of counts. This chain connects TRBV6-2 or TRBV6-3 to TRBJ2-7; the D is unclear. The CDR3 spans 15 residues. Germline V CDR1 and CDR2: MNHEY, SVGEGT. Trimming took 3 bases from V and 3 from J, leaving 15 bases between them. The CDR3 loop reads CASSYRRKPHYEQYF. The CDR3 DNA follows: TGTGCCAGCAGTTATAGACGGAAGCCGCACTACGAGCAGTACTTC.

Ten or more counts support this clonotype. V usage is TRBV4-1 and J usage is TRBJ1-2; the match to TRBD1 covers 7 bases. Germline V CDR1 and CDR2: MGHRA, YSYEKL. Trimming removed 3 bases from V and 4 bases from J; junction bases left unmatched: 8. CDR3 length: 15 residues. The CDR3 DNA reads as TGCGCCAGCAGCCACACTACAGGGGCCGGCTATGGCTACACCTTC. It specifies CASSHTTGAGYGYTF.

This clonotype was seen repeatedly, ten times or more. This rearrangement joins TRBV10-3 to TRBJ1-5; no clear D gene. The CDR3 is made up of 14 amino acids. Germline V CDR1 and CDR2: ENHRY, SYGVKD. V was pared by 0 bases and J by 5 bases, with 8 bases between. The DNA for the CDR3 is TGTGCCATCAGTGAGTCTGACGCTTATCAGCCCCAGCATTTT. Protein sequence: CAISESDAYQPQHF.

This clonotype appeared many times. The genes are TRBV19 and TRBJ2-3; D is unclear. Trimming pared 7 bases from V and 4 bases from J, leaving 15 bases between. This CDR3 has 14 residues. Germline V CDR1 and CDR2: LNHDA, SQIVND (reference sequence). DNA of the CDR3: TGTGCCAGTACCCTCGGAATCCGGCCAGATACGCAGTATTTT. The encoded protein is CASTLGIRPDTQYF.

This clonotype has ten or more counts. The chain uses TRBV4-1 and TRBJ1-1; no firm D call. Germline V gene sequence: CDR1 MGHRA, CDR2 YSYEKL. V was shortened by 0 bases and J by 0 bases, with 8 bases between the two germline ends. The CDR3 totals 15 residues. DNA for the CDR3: TGCGCCAGCAGCCAAGATCGGGCCCTGAACACTGAAGCTTTCTTT. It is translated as CASSQDRALNTEAFF.

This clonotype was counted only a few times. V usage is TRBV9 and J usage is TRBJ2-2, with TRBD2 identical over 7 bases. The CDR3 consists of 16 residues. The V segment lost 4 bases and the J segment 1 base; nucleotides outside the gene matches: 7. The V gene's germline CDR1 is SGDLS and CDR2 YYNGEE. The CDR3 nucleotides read TGTGCCAGCAGCCCGGTGGGGAGGGTGAACACCGGGGAGCTGTTTTTT. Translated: CASSPVGRVNTGELFF.

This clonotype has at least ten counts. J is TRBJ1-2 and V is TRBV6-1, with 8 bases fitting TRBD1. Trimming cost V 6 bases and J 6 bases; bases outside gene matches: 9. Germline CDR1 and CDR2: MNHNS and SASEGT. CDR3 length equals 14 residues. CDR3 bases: TGTGCCAGCAGGCCGGACAGGGTAAATGATGGCTACACCTTC. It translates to CASRPDRVNDGYTF.

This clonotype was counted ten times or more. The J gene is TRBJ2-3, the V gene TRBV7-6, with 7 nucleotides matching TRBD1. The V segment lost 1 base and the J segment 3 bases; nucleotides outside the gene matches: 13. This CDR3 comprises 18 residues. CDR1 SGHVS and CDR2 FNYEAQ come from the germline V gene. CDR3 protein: CASSLVGTAGSPTDTQYF. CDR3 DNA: TGTGCCAGCAGCTTAGTTGGGACAGCAGGGAGTCCGACAGATACGCAGTATTTT.

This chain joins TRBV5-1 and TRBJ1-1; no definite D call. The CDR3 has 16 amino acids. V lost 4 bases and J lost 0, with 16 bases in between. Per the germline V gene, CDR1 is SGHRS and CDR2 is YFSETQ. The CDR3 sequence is CASSRAAGSMNTEAFF. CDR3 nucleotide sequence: TGCGCCAGCAGCCGGGCGGCAGGATCTATGAACACTGAAGCTTTCTTT.

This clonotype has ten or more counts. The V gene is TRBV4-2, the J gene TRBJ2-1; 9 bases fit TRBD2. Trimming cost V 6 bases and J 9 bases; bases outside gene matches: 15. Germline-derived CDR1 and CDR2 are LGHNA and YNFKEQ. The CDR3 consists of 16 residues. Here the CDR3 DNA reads TGTGCCAGCAGGCCCGAGACTAGCGGAGGGGCGGGTGAGCAGTTCTTC. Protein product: CASRPETSGGAGEQFF.

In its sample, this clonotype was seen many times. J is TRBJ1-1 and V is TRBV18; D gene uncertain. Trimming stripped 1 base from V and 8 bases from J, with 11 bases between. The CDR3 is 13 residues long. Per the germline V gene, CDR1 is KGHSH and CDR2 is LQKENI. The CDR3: CASSPRAGEEAFF. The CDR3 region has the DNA TGTGCCAGCTCACCACGGGCAGGAGAGGAAGCTTTCTTT.

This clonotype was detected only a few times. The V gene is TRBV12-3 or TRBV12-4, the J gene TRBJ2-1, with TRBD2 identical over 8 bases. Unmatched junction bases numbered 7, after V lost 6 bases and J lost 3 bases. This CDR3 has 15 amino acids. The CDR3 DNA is TGTGCCAGCAGGCCGGGACTAGGAGTCTACAATGAGCAGTTCTTC. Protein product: CASRPGLGVYNEQFF.

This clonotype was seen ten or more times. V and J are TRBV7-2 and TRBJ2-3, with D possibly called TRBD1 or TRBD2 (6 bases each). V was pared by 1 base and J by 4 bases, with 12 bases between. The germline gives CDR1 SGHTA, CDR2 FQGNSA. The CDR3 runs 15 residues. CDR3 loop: CASSLGGAAPDTQYF. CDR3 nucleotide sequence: TGTGCCAGCAGCTTAGGGGGGGCGGCCCCAGATACGCAGTATTTT.

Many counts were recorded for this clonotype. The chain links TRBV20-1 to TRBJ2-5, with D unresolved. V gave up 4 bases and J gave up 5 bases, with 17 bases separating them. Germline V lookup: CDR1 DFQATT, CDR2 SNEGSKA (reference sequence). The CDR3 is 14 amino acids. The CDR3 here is CSATLQSSAETQYF. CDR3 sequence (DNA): TGCAGTGCTACCCTACAGAGTTCTGCGGAGACCCAGTACTTC.

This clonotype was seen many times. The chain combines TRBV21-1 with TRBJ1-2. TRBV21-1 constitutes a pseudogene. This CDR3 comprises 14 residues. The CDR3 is CASSKRAIPYGYTF. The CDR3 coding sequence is TGTGCCAGCAGCAAGAGGGCCATACCCTATGGCTACACCTTC.

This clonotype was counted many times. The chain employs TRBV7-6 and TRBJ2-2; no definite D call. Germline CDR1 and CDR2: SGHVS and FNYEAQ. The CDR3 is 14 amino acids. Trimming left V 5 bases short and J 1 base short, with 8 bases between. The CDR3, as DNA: TGTGCCAGCAGCCCCTCGGTGAACACCGGGGAGCTGTTTTTT. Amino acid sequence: CASSPSVNTGELFF.

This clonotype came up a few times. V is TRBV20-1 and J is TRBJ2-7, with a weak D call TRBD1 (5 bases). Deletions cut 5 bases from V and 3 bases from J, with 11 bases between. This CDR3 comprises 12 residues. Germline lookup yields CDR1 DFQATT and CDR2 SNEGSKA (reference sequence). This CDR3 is CSAADRVYEQYF. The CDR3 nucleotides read TGCAGTGCTGCTGACAGAGTCTACGAGCAGTACTTC.

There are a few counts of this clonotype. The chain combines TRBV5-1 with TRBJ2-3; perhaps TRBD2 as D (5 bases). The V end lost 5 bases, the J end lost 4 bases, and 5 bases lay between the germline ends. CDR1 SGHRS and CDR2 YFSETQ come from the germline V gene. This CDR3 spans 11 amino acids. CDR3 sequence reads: CASRRADTQYF. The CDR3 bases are TGCGCCAGCAGGAGGGCAGATACGCAGTATTTT.

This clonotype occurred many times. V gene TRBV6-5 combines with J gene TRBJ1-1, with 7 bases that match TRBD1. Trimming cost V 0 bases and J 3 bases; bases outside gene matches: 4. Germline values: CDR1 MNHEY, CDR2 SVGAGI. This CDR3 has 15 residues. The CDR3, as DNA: TGTGCCAGCAGTTACTCGTACAGGGGTTACACTGAAGCTTTCTTT. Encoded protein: CASSYSYRGYTEAFF.

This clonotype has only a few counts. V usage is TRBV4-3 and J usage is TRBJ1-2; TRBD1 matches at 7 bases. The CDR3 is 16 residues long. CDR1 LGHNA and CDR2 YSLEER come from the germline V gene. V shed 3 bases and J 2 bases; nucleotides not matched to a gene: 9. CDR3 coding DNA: TGCGCCAGCAGCCAGCACGCAGGGGGGATCAACTATGGCTACACCTTC. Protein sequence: CASSQHAGGINYGYTF.

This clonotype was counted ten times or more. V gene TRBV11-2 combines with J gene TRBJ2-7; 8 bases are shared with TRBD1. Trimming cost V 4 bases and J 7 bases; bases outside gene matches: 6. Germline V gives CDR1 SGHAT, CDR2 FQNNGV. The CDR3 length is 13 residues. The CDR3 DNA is TGTGCCAGCAGCTCCCAGGGGGCGGGGGAGCAGTACTTC. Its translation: CASSSQGAGEQYF.

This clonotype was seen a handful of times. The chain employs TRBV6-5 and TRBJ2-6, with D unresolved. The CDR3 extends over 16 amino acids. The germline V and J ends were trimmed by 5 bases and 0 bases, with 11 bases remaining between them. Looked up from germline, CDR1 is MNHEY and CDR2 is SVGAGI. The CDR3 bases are TGTGCCAGCAGTGCCCCGTCCCACTCTGGGGCCAACGTCCTGACTTTC. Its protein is CASSAPSHSGANVLTF.